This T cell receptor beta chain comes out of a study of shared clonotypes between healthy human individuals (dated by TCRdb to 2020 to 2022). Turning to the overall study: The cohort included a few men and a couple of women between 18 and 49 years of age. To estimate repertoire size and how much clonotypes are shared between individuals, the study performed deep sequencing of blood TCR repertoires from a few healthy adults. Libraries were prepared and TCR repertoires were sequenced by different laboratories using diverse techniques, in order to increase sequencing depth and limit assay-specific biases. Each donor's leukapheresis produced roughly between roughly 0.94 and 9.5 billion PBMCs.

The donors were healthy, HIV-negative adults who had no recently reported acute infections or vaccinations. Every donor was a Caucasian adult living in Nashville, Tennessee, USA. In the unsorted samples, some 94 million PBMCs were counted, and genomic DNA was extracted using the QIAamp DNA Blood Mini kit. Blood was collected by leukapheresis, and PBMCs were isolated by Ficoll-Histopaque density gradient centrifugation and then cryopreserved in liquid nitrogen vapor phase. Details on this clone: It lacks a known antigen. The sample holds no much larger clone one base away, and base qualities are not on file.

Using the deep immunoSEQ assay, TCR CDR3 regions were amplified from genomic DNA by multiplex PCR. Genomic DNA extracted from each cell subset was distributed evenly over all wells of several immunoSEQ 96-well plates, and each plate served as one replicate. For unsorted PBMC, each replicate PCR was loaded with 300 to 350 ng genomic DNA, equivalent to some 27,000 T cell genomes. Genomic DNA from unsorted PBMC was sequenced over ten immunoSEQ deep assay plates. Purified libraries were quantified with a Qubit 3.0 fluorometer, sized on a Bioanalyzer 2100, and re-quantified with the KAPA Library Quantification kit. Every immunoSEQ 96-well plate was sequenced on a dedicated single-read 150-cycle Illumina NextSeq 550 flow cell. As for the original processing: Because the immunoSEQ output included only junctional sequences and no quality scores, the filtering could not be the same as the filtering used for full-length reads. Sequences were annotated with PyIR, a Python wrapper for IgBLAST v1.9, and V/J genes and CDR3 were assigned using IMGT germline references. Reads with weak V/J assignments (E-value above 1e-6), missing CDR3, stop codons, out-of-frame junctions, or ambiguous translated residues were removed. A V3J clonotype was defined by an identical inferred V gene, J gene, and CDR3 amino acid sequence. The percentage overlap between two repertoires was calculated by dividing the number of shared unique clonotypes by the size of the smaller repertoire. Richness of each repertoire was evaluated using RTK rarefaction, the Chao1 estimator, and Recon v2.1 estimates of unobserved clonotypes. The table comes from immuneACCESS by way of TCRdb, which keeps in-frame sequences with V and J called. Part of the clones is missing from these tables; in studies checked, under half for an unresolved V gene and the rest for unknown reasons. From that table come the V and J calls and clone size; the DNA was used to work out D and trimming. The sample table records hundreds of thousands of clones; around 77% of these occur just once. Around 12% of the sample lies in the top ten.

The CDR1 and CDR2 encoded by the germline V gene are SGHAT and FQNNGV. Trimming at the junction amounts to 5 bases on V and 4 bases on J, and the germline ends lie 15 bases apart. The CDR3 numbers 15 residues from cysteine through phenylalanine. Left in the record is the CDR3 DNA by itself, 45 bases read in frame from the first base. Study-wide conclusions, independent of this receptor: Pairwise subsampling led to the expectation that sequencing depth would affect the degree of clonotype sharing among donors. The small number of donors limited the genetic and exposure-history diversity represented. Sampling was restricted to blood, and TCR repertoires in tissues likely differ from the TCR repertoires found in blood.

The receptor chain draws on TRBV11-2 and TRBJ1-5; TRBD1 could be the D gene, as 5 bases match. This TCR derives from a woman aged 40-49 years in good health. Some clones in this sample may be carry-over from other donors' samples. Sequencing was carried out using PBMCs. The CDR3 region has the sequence CASSDPGSGNQPQHF. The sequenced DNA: TGTGCCAGCAGCGATCCAGGGTCTGGTAATCAGCCCCAGCATTTT.